The T cell receptor (beta chain) described here comes from a study of cytomegalovirus exposure and HLA in healthy donors. This CDR3 is built from 16 residues. Germline CDR1 reads MGHRA; CDR2 reads YSYEKL. With 0 bases clipped from V and 6 bases from J, the junction kept 9 bases outside the gene matches. It was with 60 Vbeta and 13 Jbeta primers that the PCR ran. Repertoires were generated with immunoSEQ multiplex PCR, while TCRdb's copy carries only in-frame clones and drops some. The sample includes some 120,000 clones, about 73% of them seen just once. J is TRBJ2-3 and V is TRBV4-1, with 7 bases that match TRBD2. The sequence was obtained from a middle-aged woman in good health and CMV-seronegative. Input material: PBMCs. The chain's CDR3 is CASSQEGGRGMDTQYF. CDR3 nucleotide sequence: TGCGCCAGCAGCCAAGAGGGGGGGAGAGGTATGGATACGCAGTATTTT.